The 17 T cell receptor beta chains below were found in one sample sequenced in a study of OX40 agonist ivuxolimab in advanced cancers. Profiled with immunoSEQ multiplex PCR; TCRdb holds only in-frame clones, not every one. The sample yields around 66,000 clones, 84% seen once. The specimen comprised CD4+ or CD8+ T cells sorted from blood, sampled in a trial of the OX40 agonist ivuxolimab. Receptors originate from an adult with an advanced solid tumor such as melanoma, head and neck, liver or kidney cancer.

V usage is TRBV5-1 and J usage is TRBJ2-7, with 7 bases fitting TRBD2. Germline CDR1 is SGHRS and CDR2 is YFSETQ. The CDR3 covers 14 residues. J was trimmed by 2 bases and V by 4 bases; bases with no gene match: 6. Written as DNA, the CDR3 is TGCGCCAGCAGCCTACAGCGGGGTGCCTACGAGCAGTACTTC. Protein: CASSLQRGAYEQYF.

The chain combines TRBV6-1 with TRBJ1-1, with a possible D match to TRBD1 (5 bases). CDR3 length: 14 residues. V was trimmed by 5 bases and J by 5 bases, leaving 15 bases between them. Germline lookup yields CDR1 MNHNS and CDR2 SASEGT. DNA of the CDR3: TGTGCCAGCAGTAGGGTGGGGGGGAGTACTGAAGCTTTCTTT. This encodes CASSRVGGSTEAFF.

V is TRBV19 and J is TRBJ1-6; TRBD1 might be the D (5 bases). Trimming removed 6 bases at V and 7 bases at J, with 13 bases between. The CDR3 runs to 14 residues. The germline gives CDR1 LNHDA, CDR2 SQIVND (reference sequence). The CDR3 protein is CASRNRDLNSPLHF. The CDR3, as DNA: TGTGCCAGTAGAAACCGGGACCTGAATTCACCCCTCCACTTT.

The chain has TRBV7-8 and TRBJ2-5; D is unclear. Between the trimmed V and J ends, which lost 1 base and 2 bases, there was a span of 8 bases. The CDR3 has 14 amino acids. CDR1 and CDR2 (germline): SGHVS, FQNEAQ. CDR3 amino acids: CASSLGPGQETQYF. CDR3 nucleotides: TGTGCCAGCAGCTTAGGACCTGGACAAGAGACCCAGTACTTC.

The CDR3 region is CSVWTEGYEQYF. In nucleotides, the CDR3 is TGCAGCGTGTGGACGGAGGGCTACGAGCAGTACTTC. The gene calls are TRBV29-1 and TRBJ2-7; the D gene is possibly TRBD2 (6 bases). Trimming pared 6 bases from V and 3 bases from J, leaving 12 bases between. CDR1 is SQVTM and CDR2 is ANQGSEA in the germline V gene. The CDR3 spans 12 residues.

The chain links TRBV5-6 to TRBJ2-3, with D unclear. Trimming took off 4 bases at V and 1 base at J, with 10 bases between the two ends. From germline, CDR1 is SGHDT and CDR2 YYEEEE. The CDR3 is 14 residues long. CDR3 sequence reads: CASSLGMGTDTQYF. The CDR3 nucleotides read TGTGCCAGCAGCCTGGGGATGGGCACAGATACGCAGTATTTT.

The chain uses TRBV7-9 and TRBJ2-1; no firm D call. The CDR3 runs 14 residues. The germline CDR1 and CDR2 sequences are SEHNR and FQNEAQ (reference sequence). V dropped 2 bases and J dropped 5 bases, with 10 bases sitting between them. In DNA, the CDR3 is TGTGCCAGCAGCTTATCGCAGGCCGACAATGAGCAGTTCTTC. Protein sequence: CASSLSQADNEQFF.

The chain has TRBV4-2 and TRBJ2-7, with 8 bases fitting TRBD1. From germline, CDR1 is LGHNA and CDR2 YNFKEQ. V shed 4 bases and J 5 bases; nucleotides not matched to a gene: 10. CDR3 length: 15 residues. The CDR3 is CASSRSSGTGHEQYF. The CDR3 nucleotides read TGTGCCAGCAGCCGCTCGTCCGGGACAGGCCACGAGCAGTACTTC.

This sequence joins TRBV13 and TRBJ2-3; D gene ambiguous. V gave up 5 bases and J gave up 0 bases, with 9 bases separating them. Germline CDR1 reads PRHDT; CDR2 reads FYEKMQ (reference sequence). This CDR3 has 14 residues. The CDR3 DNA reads TGTGCCAGCAGCCGACCCCGTAGCACAGATACGCAGTATTTT. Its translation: CASSRPRSTDTQYF.

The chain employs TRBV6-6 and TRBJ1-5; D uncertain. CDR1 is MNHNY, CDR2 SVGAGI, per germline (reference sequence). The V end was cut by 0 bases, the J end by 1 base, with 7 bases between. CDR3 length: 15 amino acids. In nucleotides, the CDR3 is TGTGCCAGCAGTTACTCGTCGGTAAGCAATCAGCCCCAGCATTTT. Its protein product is CASSYSSVSNQPQHF.

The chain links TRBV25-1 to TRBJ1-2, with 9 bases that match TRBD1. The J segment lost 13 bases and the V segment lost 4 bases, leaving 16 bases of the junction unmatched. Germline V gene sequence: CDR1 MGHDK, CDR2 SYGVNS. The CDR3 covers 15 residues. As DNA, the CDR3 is TGTGCCAGCAGTGGGAGATCCGGGACAGGGCTGCGTGGCACCTTC. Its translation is CASSGRSGTGLRGTF.

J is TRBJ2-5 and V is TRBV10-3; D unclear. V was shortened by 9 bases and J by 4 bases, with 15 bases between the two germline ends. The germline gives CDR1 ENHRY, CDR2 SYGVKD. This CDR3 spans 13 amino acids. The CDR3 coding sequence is TGTGCCATGGCGGCGGAGCGAGTAGAGACCCAGTACTTC. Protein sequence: CAMAAERVETQYF.

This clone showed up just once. The CDR3 region has the DNA TGTGCCAACTACGTGTTAGGAGCTTTCTTT. It encodes CANYVLGAFF. The rearrangement uses TRBV5-8 and TRBJ1-1; no firm D call. Germline CDR1 SGHTS, CDR2 YDEGEE. The V and J ends lost 9 bases and 10 bases respectively, with 13 bases between them. The CDR3 runs 10 residues.

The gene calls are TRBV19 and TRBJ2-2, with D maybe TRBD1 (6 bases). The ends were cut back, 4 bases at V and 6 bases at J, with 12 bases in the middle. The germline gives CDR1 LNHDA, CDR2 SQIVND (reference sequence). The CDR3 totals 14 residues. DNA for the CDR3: TGTGCCAGTAGTACTTACAGGGTTCCCGGGGAGCTGTTTTTT. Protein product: CASSTYRVPGELFF. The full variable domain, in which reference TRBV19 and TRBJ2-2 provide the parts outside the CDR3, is DGGITQSPKYLFRKEGQNVTLSCEQNLNHDAMYWYRQDPGQGLRLIYYSQIVNDFQKGDIAEGYSVSREKKESFPLTVTSAQKNPTAFYLCASSTYRVPGELFFGEGSRLTVL.

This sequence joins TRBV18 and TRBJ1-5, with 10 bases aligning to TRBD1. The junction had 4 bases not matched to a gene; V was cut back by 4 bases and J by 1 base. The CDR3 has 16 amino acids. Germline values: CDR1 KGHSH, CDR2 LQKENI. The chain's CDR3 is CASSLPGQGSNQPQHF. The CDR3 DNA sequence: TGTGCCAGCTCACTTCCGGGACAGGGGAGCAATCAGCCCCAGCATTTT.

The CDR3 sequence: CASSLSSGGGLETQYF. DNA of the CDR3: TGTGCCAGCAGCTTAAGTTCAGGGGGCGGGCTGGAGACCCAGTACTTC. The chain joins TRBV7-3 to TRBJ2-5, with 8 bases identical to TRBD1. The CDR3 contains 16 residues. V gave up 1 base and J gave up 5 bases; unmatched junction bases: 9. Germline loops: CDR1 SGHTA, CDR2 FQGTGA.

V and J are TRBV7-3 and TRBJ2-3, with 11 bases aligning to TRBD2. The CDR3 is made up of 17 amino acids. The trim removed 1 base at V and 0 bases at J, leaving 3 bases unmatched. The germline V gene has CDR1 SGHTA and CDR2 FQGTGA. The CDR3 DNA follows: TGTGCCAGCAGCTTAAGAACTAGCGGGGGAAGCACAGATACGCAGTATTTT. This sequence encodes CASSLRTSGGSTDTQYF.